This TCR beta chain emerged from a study of T-cell reconstitution after alpha-beta-depleted transplantation in children. Study observations and caveats: Hyperexpanded clones declined; after one year, newly produced T cells mostly supplied diversity. Surviving recipient T cells and thymic progenitors produced the high day-60 TCRbeta diversity seen in some patients.

Unique molecular identifiers were incorporated during preparation of the TCRbeta library. TCRdb re-called the PCR reads through MiXCR, storing one row per CDR3 protein. The sample records fewer than 250,000 distinct CDR3 sequences, 8.2% being singletons. Trimming removed 2 bases from V and 0 bases from J, with 11 bases in between. This CDR3 is built from 15 residues. The germline V gene encodes CDR1 LGHDT and CDR2 YNNKEL (reference sequence). The table lists this clonotype with many counts. What it binds is not known. The origin of this receptor is a male patient between 10 and 17 years old who had a stem cell transplant for acute lymphoblastic leukemia, so the T cells may come from the graft donor. The sample in question was PBMCs, mostly from graft donor cells, obtained 180 days after TCRalphabeta/CD19-depleted stem cell transplant. The chain uses TRBV3-1 and TRBJ2-7, with a possible D match to TRBD2 (6 bases). The CDR3 loop reads CASSQWGTGSYEQYF. Here the CDR3 DNA reads TGTGCCAGCAGCCAATGGGGGACTGGCTCCTACGAGCAGTACTTC.